A single T cell receptor (beta chain) is shown here with its context. The CDR3 length is 18 residues. V lost 2 bases, J lost 0 bases, and 19 bases lay in between. The V gene's germline CDR1 is SGHDN and CDR2 FVKESK. The entry originates in a study of blood T cell repertoires in COVID-19. The overall study: PBMCs, B-cell-depleted T cells, or T cells were the source of the cDNA or gDNA that made up the material.

Produced via immunoSEQ multiplex PCR; TCRdb's table is partial and in-frame only. The sample carries 150,000 to 200,000 clones, around nine tenths recorded once. The chain is built from TRBV14 and TRBJ1-2, with no clear D. The clonotype originates from a man between 18 and 29 years old with active or convalescent COVID-19. Source material: peripheral blood. The CDR3 DNA is TGTGCCAGCAGCCAATTTCCCCGCGGGAGGGCCCCTAACTATGGCTACACCTTC. Its translation is CASSQFPRGRAPNYGYTF. The full variable domain, with the rest looked up from reference TRBV14 and TRBJ1-2, is EAGVTQFPSHSVIEKGQTVTLRCDPISGHDNLYWYRRVMGKEIKFLLHFVKESKQDESGMPNNRFLAERTGGTYSTLKVQPAELEDSGVYFCASSQFPRGRAPNYGYTFGSGTRLTVV.